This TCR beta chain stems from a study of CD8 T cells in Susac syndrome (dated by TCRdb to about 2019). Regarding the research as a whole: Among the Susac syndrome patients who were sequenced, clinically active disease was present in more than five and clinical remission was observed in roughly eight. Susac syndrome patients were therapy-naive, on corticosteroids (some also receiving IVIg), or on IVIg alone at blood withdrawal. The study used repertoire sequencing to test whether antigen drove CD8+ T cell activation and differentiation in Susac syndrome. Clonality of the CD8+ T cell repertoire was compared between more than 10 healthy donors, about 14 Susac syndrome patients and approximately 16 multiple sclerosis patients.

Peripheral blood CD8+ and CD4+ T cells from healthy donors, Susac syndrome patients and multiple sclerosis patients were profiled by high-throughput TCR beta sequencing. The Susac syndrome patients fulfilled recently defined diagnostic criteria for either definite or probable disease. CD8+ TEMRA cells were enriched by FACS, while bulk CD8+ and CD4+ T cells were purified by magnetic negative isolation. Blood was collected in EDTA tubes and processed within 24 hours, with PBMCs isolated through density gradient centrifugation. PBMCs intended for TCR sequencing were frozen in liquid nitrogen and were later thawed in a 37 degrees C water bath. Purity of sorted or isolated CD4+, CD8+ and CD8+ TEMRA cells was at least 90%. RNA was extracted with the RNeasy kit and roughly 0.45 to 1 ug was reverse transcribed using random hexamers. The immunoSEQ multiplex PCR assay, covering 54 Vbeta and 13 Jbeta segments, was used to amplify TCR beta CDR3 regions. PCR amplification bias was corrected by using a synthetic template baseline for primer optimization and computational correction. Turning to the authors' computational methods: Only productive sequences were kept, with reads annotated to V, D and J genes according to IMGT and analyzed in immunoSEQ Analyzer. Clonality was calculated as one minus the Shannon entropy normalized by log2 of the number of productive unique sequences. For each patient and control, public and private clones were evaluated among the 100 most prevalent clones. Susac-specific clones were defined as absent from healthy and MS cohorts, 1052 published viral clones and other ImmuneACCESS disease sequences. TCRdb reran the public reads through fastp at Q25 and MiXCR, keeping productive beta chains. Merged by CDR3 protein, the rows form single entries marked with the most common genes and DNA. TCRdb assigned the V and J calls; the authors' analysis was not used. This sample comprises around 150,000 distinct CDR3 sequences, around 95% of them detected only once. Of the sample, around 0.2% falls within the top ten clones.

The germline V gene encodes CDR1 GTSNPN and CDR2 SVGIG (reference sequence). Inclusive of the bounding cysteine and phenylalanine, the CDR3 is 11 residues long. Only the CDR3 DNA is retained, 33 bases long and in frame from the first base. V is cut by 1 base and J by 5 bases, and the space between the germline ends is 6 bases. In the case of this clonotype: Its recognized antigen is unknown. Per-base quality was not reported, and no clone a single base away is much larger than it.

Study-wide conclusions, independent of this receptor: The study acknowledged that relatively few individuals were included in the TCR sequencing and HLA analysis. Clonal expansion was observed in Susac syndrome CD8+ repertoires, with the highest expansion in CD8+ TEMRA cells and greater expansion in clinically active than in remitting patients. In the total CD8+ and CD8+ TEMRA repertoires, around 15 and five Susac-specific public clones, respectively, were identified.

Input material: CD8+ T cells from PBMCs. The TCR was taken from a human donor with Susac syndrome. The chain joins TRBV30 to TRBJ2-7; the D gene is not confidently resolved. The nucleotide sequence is TGTGCCTGGAGTGCTCTTGACGAGCAGTACTTC. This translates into CAWSALDEQYF.